Following are 5 T cell receptor beta chains from one sample sequenced in a study of T cells in Graves' hyperthyroidism and ophthalmopathy. There were TCR beta CDR3 regions amplified from RNA transcripts. The HTBI set primed first-round TCR CDR3 RT-PCR. TCRdb redid the calling of the multiplex PCR reads with MiXCR, one entry per CDR3 protein. This sample yields around 800,000 distinct CDR3 sequences, of which 35% to 45% are seen a single time; roughly 8.3% belongs to the top ten. The sample taken for sequencing was blood. The receptors stem from a man younger than 35 with Graves' hyperthyroidism.

This clonotype has a count of ten or more. The chain has TRBV19 and TRBJ1-2; D gene ambiguous. Trimming shortened V by 3 bases and J by 7 bases, and 15 bases separated the two germline ends. CDR1 is LNHDA, CDR2 SQIVND, per germline (reference sequence). The CDR3 loop spans 14 amino acids. The CDR3 is CASSMSQPPRGYTF. In nucleotides, the CDR3 is TGTGCCAGTAGTATGAGTCAGCCACCGCGTGGCTACACCTTC.

The chain carries TRBV7-2 and TRBJ2-5, with 8 bases lining up with TRBD1. The CDR3 covers 15 residues. Per germline, CDR1 SGHTA and CDR2 FQGNSA. Losses at the gene ends were 6 bases for V and 2 bases for J; bases not matched to a gene: 8. The CDR3 here is CASRGQVAGQETQYF. CDR3 coding DNA: TGTGCCAGCAGGGGACAGGTCGCTGGACAAGAGACCCAGTACTTC. The full variable domain, its missing parts supplied by reference TRBV7-2 and TRBJ2-5, is GAGVSQSPSNKVTEKGKDVELRCDPISGHTALYWYRQSLGQGLEFLIYFQGNSAPDKSGLPSDRFSAERTGGSVSTLTIQRTQQEDSAVYLCASRGQVAGQETQYFGPGTRLLVL.

This clonotype appeared many times. CDR3 residues: CASSFAGGRNSPLHF. The CDR3 DNA reads as TGCGCCAGCAGCTTTGCAGGGGGCCGGAATTCACCCCTCCACTTT. The chain carries TRBV5-1 and TRBJ1-6, with 8 positions matching TRBD1. The germline gives CDR1 SGHRS, CDR2 YFSETQ. CDR3 length: 15 residues. Trimming removed 2 bases from V and 7 bases from J; junction bases left unmatched: 5.

The rearrangement joins TRBV29-1 to TRBJ2-7; D possibly uses TRBD1 or TRBD2 (5 bases each). The CDR3 loop spans 15 amino acids. V was clipped by 8 bases and J by 4 bases, with 24 bases between them. Germline loops: CDR1 SQVTM, CDR2 ANQGSEA. The CDR3 nucleotides are TGCAGCTTGGGGGTGTCCGGGACCCGGTGGTACGAGCAGTACTTC. Translating it yields CSLGVSGTRWYEQYF.

This clonotype was seen more than once but under ten times. The chain carries TRBV7-2 and TRBJ2-7; 11 bases align to TRBD2. The CDR3 spans 15 residues. V dropped 5 bases and J dropped 3; count of bases not matched to a gene: 6. CDR1 is SGHTA and CDR2 is FQGNSA in the germline V gene. This CDR3 is CASSGGTSGLYEQYF. Written as DNA, the CDR3 is TGTGCCAGCAGCGGCGGGACTAGCGGACTCTACGAGCAGTACTTC.